Listed below are T cell receptor beta chains from one sample, sequenced in a study of blood T cell repertoires in COVID-19. Here immunoSEQ multiplex PCR was the method, and the copy in TCRdb shows in-frame clones only, minus some. Of 100,000 or so clones in the sample, about 88% were seen once. The specimen sequenced was peripheral blood. The receptors shown here come from a woman in her sixties or seventies with acute or convalescent COVID-19. The CDR3 runs from the conserved cysteine through the conserved F or W. Each record gives: J gene, V gene, clone size, D gene, CDR3 DNA, CDR3 protein. A D gene is named only where the DNA matches it firmly. Not all rows give a size; the values are once, few, many and, for expanded clones, a class.

TRBJ2-1	TRBV30	NA	NA	TGTGCCTGGAGTCTCCCCCGCGGACAGACGTACAATGAGCAGTTCTTC	CAWSLPRGQTYNEQFF
TRBJ2-1	TRBV5-1	NA	TRBD1	TGCGCCAGCAGCTTTGGACAGGGGTCCCACAATGAGCAGTTCTTC	CASSFGQGSHNEQFF
TRBJ1-4	TRBV19	NA	NA	TGTGCCAGTAGTATTAGGGAGGAAAAACTGTTTTTT	CASSIREEKLFF
TRBJ1-1	TRBV29-1	NA	TRBD1	TGCAGCGAGACGGGACAGGGGGTAATGACTGAAGCTTTCTTT	CSETGQGVMTEAFF
TRBJ2-3	TRBV7-3	once	NA	TGTGCCAGCTCGGGGGTCACAGATACGCAGTATTTT	CASSGVTDTQYF
TRBJ2-7	TRBV5-4	NA	NA	TGTGCCAGCAGCCTCGGCGACCGGGGAAATTGGTACGAGCAGTACTTC	CASSLGDRGNWYEQYF
TRBJ1-2	TRBV11-2	NA	TRBD1	TGTGCCAGCAGCCCCGGGACAGGGGGTGTCTATGGCTACACCTTC	CASSPGTGGVYGYTF
TRBJ2-3	TRBV30	NA	NA	TGTGCCTGGTCGGGGGTCGGTAATACGCAGTATTTT	CAWSGVGNTQYF
TRBJ2-3	TRBV7-9	NA	NA	TGTGCCAGCAGCTTAGCGGGCCGCACAGATACGCAGTATTTT	CASSLAGRTDTQYF
TRBJ2-1	TRBV6-2/TRBV6-3	NA	NA	TGTGCCAGCAGTATAGGGCCAAACCGCGGGAATGAGCAGTTCTTC	CASSIGPNRGNEQFF